This TCR beta chain comes out of a study of T cell repertoires in cytomegalovirus infection. This clonotype was seen repeatedly, ten times or more. As yet, its antigen is unknown. TCRdb analysed the reads with MiXCR anew, one entry per CDR3 protein. The sample contains some 320,000 distinct CDR3 sequences, 25% to 35% of which appear only once. The CDR3 runs 15 residues. V shed 6 bases, J shed 4 bases, and the junction held 9 bases outside the gene matches. Germline V lookup: CDR1 SGHTA, CDR2 FQGNSA. J is TRBJ2-1 and V is TRBV7-2, with 7 bases lining up with TRBD1. The specimen was cultured PBMCs, collected from culture after CMV antigen stimulation. The receptor was derived from a human donor in good health (CMV status not recorded). Some clones in this sample may be carry-over from other donors' samples. The CDR3 reads CASRQTQQGYNEQFF. CDR3 DNA sequence: TGTGCCAGCAGGCAGACCCAACAGGGGTACAATGAGCAGTTCTTC.